The T cell receptor beta chain under discussion was sequenced for a study of T cell repertoires in cytomegalovirus infection. About the study: Based on public TCR beta signatures, there were indications of CMV infection and of a matching HLA type.

MiXCR, run by TCRdb on the reads, gives a single entry per CDR3 protein. The table shows about 770,000 distinct CDR3 sequences, with about 27% occurring only once. This clonotype was counted ten times or more. What it binds is unknown. The specimen comprised cultured CD8+ T cells from PBMCs, sampled from culture after CMV antigen stimulation. This receptor was obtained from a human donor in good health (CMV status not recorded). Some clones in this sample may be carry-over from other donors' samples.

CDR3 DNA: TGTGCCAGCAGCAGGTATGAGCAGTTCTTC. It translates to CASSRYEQFF. The chain joins TRBV6-1 to TRBJ2-1, with no clear D. Trimming stripped 6 bases from V and 8 bases from J, with 5 bases between. The CDR3 is made up of 10 amino acids. Germline-derived CDR1 and CDR2 are MNHNS and SASEGT.